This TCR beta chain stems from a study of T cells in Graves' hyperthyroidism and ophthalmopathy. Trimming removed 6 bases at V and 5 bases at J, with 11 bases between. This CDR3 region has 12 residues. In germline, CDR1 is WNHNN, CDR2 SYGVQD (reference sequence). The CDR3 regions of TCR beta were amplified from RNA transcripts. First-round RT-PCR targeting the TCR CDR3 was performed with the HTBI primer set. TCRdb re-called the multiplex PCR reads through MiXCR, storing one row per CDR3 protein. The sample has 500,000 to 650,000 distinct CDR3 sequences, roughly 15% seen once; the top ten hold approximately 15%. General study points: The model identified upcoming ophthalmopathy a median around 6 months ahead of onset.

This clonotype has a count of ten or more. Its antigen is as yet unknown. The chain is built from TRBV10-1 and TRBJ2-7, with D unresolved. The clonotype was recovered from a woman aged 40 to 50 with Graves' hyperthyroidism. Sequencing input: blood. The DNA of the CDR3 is TGCGCCAGCAGCGGCGGACCAAACGAGCAGTACTTC. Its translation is CASSGGPNEQYF.